The present T cell receptor (beta chain) was sequenced within a study of OX40 agonist ivuxolimab in advanced cancers. This clone was observed a handful of times. Using immunoSEQ multiplex PCR, the repertoire was profiled, and TCRdb retains in-frame clones only, with some absent. The sample includes around 35,000 clones, about 88% of them seen just once. CDR3 size: 15 residues. Germline V gives CDR1 LNHDA, CDR2 SQIVND (reference sequence). V lost 7 bases and J lost 6; bases outside the gene matches: 14. The origin of this receptor is an adult with an advanced solid tumor such as melanoma, head and neck, liver or kidney cancer. This specimen was CD4+ or CD8+ T cells sorted from blood, taken in a trial of the OX40 agonist ivuxolimab. This chain joins TRBV19 and TRBJ1-1; 7 nucleotides agree with TRBD1. The CDR3 region is CASTSGTAVGPEAFF. The CDR3 bases are TGTGCCAGTACCTCCGGGACAGCAGTGGGCCCTGAAGCTTTCTTT.